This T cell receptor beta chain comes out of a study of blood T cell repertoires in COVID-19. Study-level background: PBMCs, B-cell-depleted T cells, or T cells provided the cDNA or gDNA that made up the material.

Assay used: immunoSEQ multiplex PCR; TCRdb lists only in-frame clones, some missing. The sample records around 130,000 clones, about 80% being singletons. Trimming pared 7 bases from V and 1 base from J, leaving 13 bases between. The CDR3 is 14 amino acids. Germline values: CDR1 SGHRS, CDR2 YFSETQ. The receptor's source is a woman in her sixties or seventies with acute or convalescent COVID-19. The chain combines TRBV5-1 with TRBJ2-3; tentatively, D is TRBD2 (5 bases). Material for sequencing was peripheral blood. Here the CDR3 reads CASLERPGTDTQYF. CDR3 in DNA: TGCGCCAGCCTGGAGCGGCCAGGCACAGATACGCAGTATTTT.